This T cell receptor beta chain emerged from a study of blood T cell repertoires in COVID-19. Study background: Material from acute and convalescent COVID-19 was sourced from the United States, Italy and Spain.

In the source study's methods: Nucleated cell number was recorded as an estimate derived from reference gene primer amplification. Some clones are missing from TCRdb's copy, which holds only in-frame ones; the method was immunoSEQ multiplex PCR. The V and J calls and clone size were taken over from that table, and D and trimming were inferred from the DNA. The repertoire consists of hundreds of thousands of clones, with around 83% occurring once and the leading ten covering about 7.4%. Per the germline V gene, CDR1 is MDHEN and CDR2 is SYDVKM. The ends lost 7 bases at V and 8 bases at J; junction bases unmatched: 10. The CDR3 contains 14 residues.

The V gene is TRBV28, the J gene TRBJ1-4, with 7 bases identical to TRBD1. The TCR was taken from a woman between 50 and 59 years old with acute or convalescent COVID-19. Source material: peripheral blood. CDR3 protein: CASKEGATEEKLFF. The CDR3 DNA reads as TGTGCCAGCAAGGAGGGGGCCACGGAGGAAAAACTGTTTTTT.